This entry lists 8 T cell receptor beta chains sequenced from one sample in a study of shared clonotypes between healthy human individuals. This table comes from immunoSEQ multiplex PCR, and its TCRdb copy is limited to in-frame clones, with some not included. The table includes over a million clones, more than 95% detected once. Sequenced sample: naive CD4+ T cells sorted from blood. Subset indicated: CD45RA+ positively selected. The receptors originated from a man between 25 and 39 years old in good health.

V gene TRBV21-1 combines with J gene TRBJ2-5; TRBD1, the table's D call, was not compared with the DNA. TRBV21-1 is tagged as a pseudogene. This CDR3 spans 17 amino acids. CDR3 sequence reads: CASSKKDTGTGKETQYF. For the CDR3, the DNA is TGTGCCAGCAGCAAGAAAGACACCGGGACAGGAAAAGAGACCCAGTACTTC.

V gene TRBV5-5 combines with J gene TRBJ2-2; D ambiguous. Deletions cut 4 bases from V and 6 bases from J, with 13 bases between. The CDR3 runs to 14 residues. In germline, CDR1 is SGHKS, CDR2 YYEKEE (reference sequence). In DNA form, the CDR3 reads TGTGCCAGCAGCCGATCCGGGTTCGCCGGGGAGCTGTTTTTT. Its protein product is CASSRSGFAGELFF.

The chain has TRBV28 and TRBJ2-7, with TRBD1 matching over 7 bases. J gave up 4 bases and V 5 bases, and 8 bases lay outside the gene matches. The CDR3 is 14 amino acids. Germline V gene lookup returns CDR1 MDHEN and CDR2 SYDVKM. Written as DNA, the CDR3 is TGTGCCAGCAGTGACGGGACAGTTGTTTACGAGCAGTACTTC. Translating gives CASSDGTVVYEQYF.

This chain connects TRBV28 to TRBJ2-7; 8 nucleotides line up with TRBD1. CDR1 is MDHEN, CDR2 SYDVKM, per germline. The CDR3 has 17 amino acids. Trimming cost V 6 bases and J 6 bases; bases outside gene matches: 19. The CDR3 loop is CASSHKLRGRTVGEQYF. The CDR3 DNA is TGTGCCAGCAGCCATAAGCTCAGGGGGCGGACAGTTGGCGAGCAGTACTTC.

This chain connects TRBV2 to TRBJ1-5, with a weak D call TRBD1 (6 bases). The V end lost 8 bases, the J end lost 0 bases, and 8 bases lay between the germline ends. This CDR3 comprises 13 residues. CDR1 is SNHLY, CDR2 FYNNEI, per germline. The CDR3 loop reads CASGQYSNQPQHF. DNA of the CDR3: TGTGCCAGCGGACAGTATAGCAATCAGCCCCAGCATTTT.

This clone was detected once. The genes are TRBV2 and TRBJ2-5, with 7 nucleotides matching TRBD2. V shed 4 bases and J 2 bases; nucleotides not matched to a gene: 7. CDR1 is SNHLY, CDR2 FYNNEI, per germline. The CDR3 has 15 residues. Here the CDR3 DNA reads TGTGCCAGCAGTGCAACGGGACTACCACAAGAGACCCAGTACTTC. Translating gives CASSATGLPQETQYF.

J is TRBJ2-7 and V is TRBV21-1. TRBV21-1 is noted as a pseudogene. The CDR3 contains 13 residues. CDR3 DNA sequence: TGTGCCAGCAGCGCGACCGGGACCAACGAGCAGTACTTC. Amino acid sequence: CASSATGTNEQYF.

The V and J genes are TRBV5-1 and TRBJ2-1; D uncertain. V was trimmed by 7 bases and J by 6 bases, leaving 8 bases between them. The CDR3 has 11 residues. The germline CDR1 and CDR2 sequences are SGHRS and YFSETQ. The CDR3 DNA sequence: TGCGCCAGCCTCGACGGCAATGAGCAGTTCTTC. It yields the protein CASLDGNEQFF. The full variable domain, completed using reference TRBV5-1 and TRBJ2-1, is KAGVTQTPRYLIKTRGQQVTLSCSPISGHRSVSWYQQTPGQGLQFLFEYFSETQRNKGNFPGRFSGRQFSNSRSEMNVSTLELGDSALYLCASLDGNEQFFGPGTRLTVL.